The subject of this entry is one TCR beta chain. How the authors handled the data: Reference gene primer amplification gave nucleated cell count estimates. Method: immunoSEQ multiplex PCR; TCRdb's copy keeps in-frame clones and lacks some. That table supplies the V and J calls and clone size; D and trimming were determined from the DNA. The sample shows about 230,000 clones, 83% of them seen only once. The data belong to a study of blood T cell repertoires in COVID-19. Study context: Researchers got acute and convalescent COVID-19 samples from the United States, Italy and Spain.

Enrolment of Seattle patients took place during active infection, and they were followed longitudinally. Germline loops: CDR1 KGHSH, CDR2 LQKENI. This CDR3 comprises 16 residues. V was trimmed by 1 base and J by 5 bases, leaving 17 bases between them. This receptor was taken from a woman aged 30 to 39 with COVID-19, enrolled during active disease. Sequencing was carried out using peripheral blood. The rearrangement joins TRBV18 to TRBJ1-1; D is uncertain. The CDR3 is CASSPLRLRDLTEAFF. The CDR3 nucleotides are TGTGCCAGCTCACCACTGAGGCTGAGGGATCTAACTGAAGCTTTCTTT.